Presented here are 9 T cell receptor beta chains from one specimen sequenced in a study of blood T cell repertoires in COVID-19. Repertoires were generated with immunoSEQ multiplex PCR, while TCRdb's copy carries only in-frame clones and drops some. Here the sample spans some 370,000 clones, around 91% being singletons. Sequencing was done on a sample of peripheral blood. Every receptor here comes from a man in his late teens or twenties with active or convalescent COVID-19.

This chain uses TRBV19 with TRBJ1-5; D call uncertain. Germline V CDR1 and CDR2: LNHDA, SQIVND (reference sequence). V gave up 3 bases and J gave up 0 bases, with 6 bases separating them. The length of the CDR3 is 14 residues. CDR3: CASSIANSNQPQHF. The CDR3 DNA reads as TGTGCCAGTAGTATCGCGAATAGCAATCAGCCCCAGCATTTT. Supplemented by reference TRBV19 and TRBJ1-5, the full variable domain reads DGGITQSPKYLFRKEGQNVTLSCEQNLNHDAMYWYRQDPGQGLRLIYYSQIVNDFQKGDIAEGYSVSREKKESFPLTVTSAQKNPTAFYLCASSIANSNQPQHFGDGTRLSIL.

J is TRBJ1-1 and V is TRBV7-7; D ambiguous. There are 15 residues in the CDR3. CDR1 is SSHAT and CDR2 is FNYEAQ in the germline V gene (reference sequence). V gave up 5 bases and J gave up 6 bases, with 19 bases separating them. The CDR3 loop is CASSPIGPTTPEAFF. In nucleotides, the CDR3 is TGTGCCAGCAGCCCAATCGGCCCGACGACACCTGAAGCTTTCTTT. The entire variable domain, with the rest obtained from reference TRBV7-7 and TRBJ1-1, is as follows: GAGVSQSPRYKVTKRGQDVTLRCDPISSHATLYWYQQALGQGPEFLTYFNYEAQPDKSGLPSDRFSAERPEGSISTLTIQRTEQRDSAMYRCASSPIGPTTPEAFFGQGTRLTVV.

V is TRBV27 and J is TRBJ1-4; D unresolved. The germline V gene has CDR1 MNHEY and CDR2 SMNVEV (reference sequence). V was pared by 4 bases and J by 2 bases, with 5 bases between. This CDR3 region has 13 residues. CDR3 DNA: TGTGCCAGCAGTTGGCGGACTAATGAAAAACTGTTTTTT. Encoded protein: CASSWRTNEKLFF.

The J gene is TRBJ1-3, the V gene TRBV10-3, with TRBD1 as a possible D gene (6 bases). This CDR3 has 14 amino acids. Germline V lookup: CDR1 ENHRY, CDR2 SYGVKD. V lost 10 bases, J lost 0 bases, and 13 bases lay in between. The CDR3 DNA reads TGTGCCACAGGGGACGGATCCTCTGGAAACACCATATATTTT. It encodes CATGDGSSGNTIYF.

The CDR3 sequence: CASSPGTRVDEQYF. The CDR3 region has the DNA TGTGCCAGCAGCCCTGGGACTAGGGTGGACGAGCAGTACTTC. The rearrangement joins TRBV7-6 to TRBJ2-7, with 8 bases fitting TRBD2. The germline V gene encodes CDR1 SGHVS and CDR2 FNYEAQ. J was trimmed by 5 bases and V by 5 bases; bases with no gene match: 8. CDR3 length: 14 residues.

The chain has TRBV25-1 and TRBJ2-7; D not certain. The CDR3 has 15 residues. V lost 2 bases, J lost 0 bases, and 11 bases lay in between. CDR1 MGHDK and CDR2 SYGVNS come from the germline V gene. The CDR3 protein is CASSELGMSSYEQYF. CDR3 bases: TGTGCCAGCAGTGAACTGGGCATGAGCTCCTACGAGCAGTACTTC.

V and J are TRBV7-2 and TRBJ2-1; 9 bases map to TRBD2. Germline assignment: CDR1 SGHTA and CDR2 FQGNSA. After removal of 3 bases from V and 0 bases from J, the junction contained 3 bases not matched to a gene. CDR3 length: 16 amino acids. CDR3 in DNA: TGTGCCAGCAGCTTCGCAGCGGGGGGCTCCTACAATGAGCAGTTCTTC. This codes for CASSFAAGGSYNEQFF.

Comment on this clone: One junction end disagrees with the germline gene, perhaps due to a read error. The rearrangement uses TRBV7-2 and TRBJ2-1; 8 positions agree with TRBD2. The germline gives CDR1 SGHTA, CDR2 FQGNSA. CDR3 length equals 19 residues. The CDR3 protein is CASSLWTSLGGLSYYEQFF. CDR3 DNA: TGTGCCAGCAGCTTATGGACTAGCCTTGGGGGCCTCTCCTACTATGAGCAGTTCTTC. Complete variable domain (other parts from reference TRBV7-2 and TRBJ2-1): GAGVSQSPSNKVTEKGKDVELRCDPISGHTALYWYRQSLGQGLEFLIYFQGNSAPDKSGLPSDRFSAERTGGSVSTLTIQRTQQEDSAVYLCASSLWTSLGGLSYYEQFFGPGTRLTVL.

This clone showed up just a few times. This sequence joins TRBV9 and TRBJ2-1, with 7 nucleotides matching TRBD1. CDR3 length: 16 residues. The trim removed 4 bases at V and 4 bases at J, leaving 11 bases unmatched. In germline, CDR1 is SGDLS, CDR2 YYNGEE. CDR3 DNA sequence: TGTGCCAGCAGCCGGACCCTGGGACAGATGTACAATGAGCAGTTCTTC. This gives the protein CASSRTLGQMYNEQFF.